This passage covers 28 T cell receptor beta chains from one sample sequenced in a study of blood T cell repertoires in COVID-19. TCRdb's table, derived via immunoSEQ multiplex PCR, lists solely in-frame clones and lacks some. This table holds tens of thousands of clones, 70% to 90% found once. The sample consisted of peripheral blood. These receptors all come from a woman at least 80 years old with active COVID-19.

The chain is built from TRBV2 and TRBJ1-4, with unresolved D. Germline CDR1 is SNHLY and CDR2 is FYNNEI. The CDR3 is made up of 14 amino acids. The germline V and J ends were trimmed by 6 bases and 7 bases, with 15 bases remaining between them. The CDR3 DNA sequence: TGTGCCAGCAGGACACAAGAAAAGGTTGAAAAACTGTTTTTT. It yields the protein CASRTQEKVEKLFF.

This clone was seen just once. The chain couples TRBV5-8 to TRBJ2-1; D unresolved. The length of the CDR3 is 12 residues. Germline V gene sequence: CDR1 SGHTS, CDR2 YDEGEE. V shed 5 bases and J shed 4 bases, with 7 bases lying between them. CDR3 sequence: CASSLPYNEQFF. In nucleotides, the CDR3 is TGTGCCAGCAGTCTACCTTACAATGAGCAGTTCTTC.

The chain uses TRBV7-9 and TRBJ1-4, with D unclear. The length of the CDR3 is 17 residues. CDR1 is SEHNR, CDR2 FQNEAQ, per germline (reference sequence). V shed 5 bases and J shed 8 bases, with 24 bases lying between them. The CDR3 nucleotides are TGTGCCAGCAGCCGAGAGGCCCTTCTCGGCGTGCGCGAAAAACTGTTTTTT. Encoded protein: CASSREALLGVREKLFF.

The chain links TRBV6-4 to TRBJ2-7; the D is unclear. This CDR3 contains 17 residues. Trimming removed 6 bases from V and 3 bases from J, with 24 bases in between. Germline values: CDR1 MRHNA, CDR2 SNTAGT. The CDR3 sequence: CASRLPIGLRRLYEQYF. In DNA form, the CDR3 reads TGTGCCAGCAGACTCCCTATTGGGTTACGCCGACTCTACGAGCAGTACTTC.

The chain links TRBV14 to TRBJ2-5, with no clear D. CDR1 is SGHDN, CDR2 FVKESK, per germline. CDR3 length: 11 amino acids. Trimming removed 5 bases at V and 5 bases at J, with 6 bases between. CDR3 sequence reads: CASSYAETQYF. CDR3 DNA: TGTGCCAGCAGCTATGCGGAGACCCAGTACTTC.

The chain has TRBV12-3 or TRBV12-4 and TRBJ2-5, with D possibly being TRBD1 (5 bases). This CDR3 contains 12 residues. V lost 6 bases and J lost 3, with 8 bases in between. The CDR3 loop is CASRDSKETQYF. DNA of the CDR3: TGTGCCAGCAGAGACAGTAAAGAGACCCAGTACTTC.

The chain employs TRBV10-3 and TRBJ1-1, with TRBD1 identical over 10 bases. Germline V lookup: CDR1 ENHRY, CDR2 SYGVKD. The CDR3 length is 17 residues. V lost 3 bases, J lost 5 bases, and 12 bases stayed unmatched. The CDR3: CAISDSLDRGRRTEAFF. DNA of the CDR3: TGTGCCATCAGTGACTCCCTCGACAGGGGGCGCAGGACTGAAGCTTTCTTT.

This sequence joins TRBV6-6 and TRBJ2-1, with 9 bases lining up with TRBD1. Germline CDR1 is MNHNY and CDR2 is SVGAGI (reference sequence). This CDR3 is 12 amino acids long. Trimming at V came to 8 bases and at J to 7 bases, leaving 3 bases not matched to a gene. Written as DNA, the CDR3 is TGTGCCAGCGCCGGGACAGGGAATGAGCAGTTCTTC. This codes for CASAGTGNEQFF.

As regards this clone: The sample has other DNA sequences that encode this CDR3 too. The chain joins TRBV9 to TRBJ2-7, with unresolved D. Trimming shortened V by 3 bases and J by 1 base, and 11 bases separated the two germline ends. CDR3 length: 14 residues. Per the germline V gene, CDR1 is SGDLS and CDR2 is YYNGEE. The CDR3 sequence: CASSAGTLSYEQYF. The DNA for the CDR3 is TGTGCCAGCAGCGCCGGTACCTTGTCCTACGAGCAGTACTTC. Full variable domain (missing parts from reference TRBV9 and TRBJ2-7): DSGVTQTPKHLITATGQRVTLRCSPRSGDLSVYWYQQSLDQGLQFLIQYYNGEERAKGNILERFSAQQFPDLHSELNLSSLELGDSALYFCASSAGTLSYEQYFGPGTRLTVT.

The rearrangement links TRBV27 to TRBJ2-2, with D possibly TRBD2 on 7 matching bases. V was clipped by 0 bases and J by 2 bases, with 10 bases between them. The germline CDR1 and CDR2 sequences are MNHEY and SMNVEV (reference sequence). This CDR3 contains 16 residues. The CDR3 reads CASSLSGGTNTGELFF. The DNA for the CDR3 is TGTGCCAGCAGTTTATCGGGGGGGACAAACACCGGGGAGCTGTTTTTT.

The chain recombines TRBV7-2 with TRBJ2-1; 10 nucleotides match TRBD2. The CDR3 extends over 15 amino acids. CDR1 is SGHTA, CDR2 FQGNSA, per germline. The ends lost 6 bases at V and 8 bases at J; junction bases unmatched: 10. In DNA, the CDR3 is TGTGCCAGCAGGAGAGCGGGAGGGCCCTCGGATGAGCAGTTCTTC. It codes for CASRRAGGPSDEQFF.

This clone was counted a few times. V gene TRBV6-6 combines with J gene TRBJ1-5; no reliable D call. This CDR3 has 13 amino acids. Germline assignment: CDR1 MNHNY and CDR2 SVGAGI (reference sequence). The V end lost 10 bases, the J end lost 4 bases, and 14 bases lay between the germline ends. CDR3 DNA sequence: TGTGCCACCTACCTGGGGAGGAATCAGCCCCAGCATTTT. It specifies CATYLGRNQPQHF.

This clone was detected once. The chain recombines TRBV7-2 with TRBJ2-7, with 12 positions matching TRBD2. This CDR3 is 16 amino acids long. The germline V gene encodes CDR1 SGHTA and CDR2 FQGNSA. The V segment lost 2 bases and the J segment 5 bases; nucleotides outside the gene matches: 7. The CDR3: CASSLRASGRVHEQYF. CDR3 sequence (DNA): TGTGCCAGCAGCTTAAGGGCTAGCGGGAGGGTGCACGAGCAGTACTTC.

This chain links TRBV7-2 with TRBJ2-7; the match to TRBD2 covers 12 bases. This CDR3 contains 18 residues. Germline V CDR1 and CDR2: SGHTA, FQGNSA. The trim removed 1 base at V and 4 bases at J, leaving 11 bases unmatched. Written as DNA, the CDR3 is TGTGCCAGCAGCTTAGTAACTAGCGGGAGGAGCACCCCTTACGAGCAGTACTTC. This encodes CASSLVTSGRSTPYEQYF. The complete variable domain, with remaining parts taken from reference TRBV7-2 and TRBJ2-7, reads GAGVSQSPSNKVTEKGKDVELRCDPISGHTALYWYRQSLGQGLEFLIYFQGNSAPDKSGLPSDRFSAERTGGSVSTLTIQRTQQEDSAVYLCASSLVTSGRSTPYEQYFGPGTRLTVT.

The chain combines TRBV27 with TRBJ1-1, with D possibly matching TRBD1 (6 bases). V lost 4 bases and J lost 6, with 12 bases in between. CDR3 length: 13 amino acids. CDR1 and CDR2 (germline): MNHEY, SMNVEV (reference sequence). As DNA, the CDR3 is TGTGCCAGCAGTTCCCGGGGGGGGCCTGAAGCTTTCTTT. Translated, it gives CASSSRGGPEAFF.

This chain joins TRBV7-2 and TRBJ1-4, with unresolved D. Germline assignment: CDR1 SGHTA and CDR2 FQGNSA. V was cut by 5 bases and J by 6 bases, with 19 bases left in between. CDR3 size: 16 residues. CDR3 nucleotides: TGTGCCAGCAGCACCGGACGCCTTGTGGGAGATGAAAAACTGTTTTTT. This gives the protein CASSTGRLVGDEKLFF.

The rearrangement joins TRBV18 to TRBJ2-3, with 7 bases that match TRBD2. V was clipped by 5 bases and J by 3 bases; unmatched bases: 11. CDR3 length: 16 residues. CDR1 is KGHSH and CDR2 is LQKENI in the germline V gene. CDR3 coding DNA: TGTGCCAGCTCAACCGGGGCGGGAGTTGGAACAGATACGCAGTATTTT. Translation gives CASSTGAGVGTDTQYF.

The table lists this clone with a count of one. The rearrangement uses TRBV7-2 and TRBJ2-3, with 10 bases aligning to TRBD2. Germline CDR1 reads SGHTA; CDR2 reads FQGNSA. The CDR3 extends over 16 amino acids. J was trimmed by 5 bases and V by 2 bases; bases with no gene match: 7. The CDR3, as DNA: TGTGCCAGCAGCTTATCGGCTAGCGGGAGTGTAGATACGCAGTATTTT. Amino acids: CASSLSASGSVDTQYF.

CDR3 loop: CASSYLETQYF. The CDR3, as DNA: TGTGCCAGCAGTTATCTCGAGACCCAGTACTTC. The V call is TRBV25-1, the J call TRBJ2-5; no firm D call. In germline, CDR1 is MGHDK, CDR2 SYGVNS. The CDR3 runs to 11 residues. V lost 5 bases and J 5 bases, leaving 6 bases between the germline ends.

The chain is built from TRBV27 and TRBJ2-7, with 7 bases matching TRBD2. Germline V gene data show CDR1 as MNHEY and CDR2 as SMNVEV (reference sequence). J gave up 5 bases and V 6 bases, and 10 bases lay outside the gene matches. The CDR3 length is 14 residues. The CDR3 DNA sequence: TGTGCCAGCAGAAGACTAGCTCTTCTCGACGAGCAGTACTTC. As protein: CASRRLALLDEQYF.

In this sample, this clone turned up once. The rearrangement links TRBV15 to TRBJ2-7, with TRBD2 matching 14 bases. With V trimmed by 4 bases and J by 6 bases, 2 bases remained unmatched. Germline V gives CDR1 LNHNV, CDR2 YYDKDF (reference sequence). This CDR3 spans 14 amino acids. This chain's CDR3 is CATSTGTSGSEQYF. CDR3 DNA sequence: TGTGCCACCAGCACAGGGACTAGCGGGAGCGAGCAGTACTTC. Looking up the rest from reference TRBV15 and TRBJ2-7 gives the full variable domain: DAMVIQNPRYQVTQFGKPVTLSCSQTLNHNVMYWYQQKSSQAPKLLFHYYDKDFNNEADTPDNFQSRRPNTSFCFLDIRSPGLGDTAMYLCATSTGTSGSEQYFGPGTRLTVT.

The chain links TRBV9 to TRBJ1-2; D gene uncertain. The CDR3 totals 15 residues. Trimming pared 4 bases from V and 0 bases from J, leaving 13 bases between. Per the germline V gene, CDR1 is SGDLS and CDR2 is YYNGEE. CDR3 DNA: TGTGCCAGCAGCTCCTCAATCAACACTAACTATGGCTACACCTTC. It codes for CASSSSINTNYGYTF.

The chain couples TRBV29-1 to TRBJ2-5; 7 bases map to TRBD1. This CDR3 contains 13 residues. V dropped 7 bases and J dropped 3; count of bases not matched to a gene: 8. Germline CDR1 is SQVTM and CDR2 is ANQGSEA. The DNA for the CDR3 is TGCAGCGCTATAATGACAGGGAAAGAGACCCAGTACTTC. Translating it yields CSAIMTGKETQYF.

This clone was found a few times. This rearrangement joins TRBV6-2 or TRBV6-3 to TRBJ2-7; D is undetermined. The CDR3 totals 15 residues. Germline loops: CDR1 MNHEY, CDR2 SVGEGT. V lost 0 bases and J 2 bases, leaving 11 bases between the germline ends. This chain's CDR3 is CASSYSRKAPYEQYF. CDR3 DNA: TGTGCCAGCAGTTACTCGAGGAAGGCCCCCTACGAGCAGTACTTC.

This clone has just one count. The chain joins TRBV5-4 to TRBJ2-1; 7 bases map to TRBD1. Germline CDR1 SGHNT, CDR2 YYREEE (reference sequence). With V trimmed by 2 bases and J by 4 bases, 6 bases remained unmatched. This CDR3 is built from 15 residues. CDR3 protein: CASSFRQGVYNEQFF. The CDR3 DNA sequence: TGTGCCAGCAGCTTTCGCCAGGGGGTTTACAATGAGCAGTTCTTC.

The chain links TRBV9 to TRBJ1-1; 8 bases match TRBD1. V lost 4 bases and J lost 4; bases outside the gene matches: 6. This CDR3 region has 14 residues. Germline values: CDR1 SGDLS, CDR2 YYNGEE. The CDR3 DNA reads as TGTGCCAGCAGCTTCGGACAGGGAAGCACTGAAGCTTTCTTT. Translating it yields CASSFGQGSTEAFF. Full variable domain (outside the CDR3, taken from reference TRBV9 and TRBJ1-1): DSGVTQTPKHLITATGQRVTLRCSPRSGDLSVYWYQQSLDQGLQFLIQYYNGEERAKGNILERFSAQQFPDLHSELNLSSLELGDSALYFCASSFGQGSTEAFFGQGTRLTVV.

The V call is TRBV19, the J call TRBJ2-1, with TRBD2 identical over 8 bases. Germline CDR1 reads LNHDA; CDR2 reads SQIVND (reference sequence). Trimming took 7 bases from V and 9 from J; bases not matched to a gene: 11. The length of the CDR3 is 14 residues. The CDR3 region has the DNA TGTGCCAGTAACGGTGGTAGCGGGACCGGTGAGCAGTTCTTC. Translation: CASNGGSGTGEQFF. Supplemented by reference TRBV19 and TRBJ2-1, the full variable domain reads DGGITQSPKYLFRKEGQNVTLSCEQNLNHDAMYWYRQDPGQGLRLIYYSQIVNDFQKGDIAEGYSVSREKKESFPLTVTSAQKNPTAFYLCASNGGSGTGEQFFGPGTRLTVL.

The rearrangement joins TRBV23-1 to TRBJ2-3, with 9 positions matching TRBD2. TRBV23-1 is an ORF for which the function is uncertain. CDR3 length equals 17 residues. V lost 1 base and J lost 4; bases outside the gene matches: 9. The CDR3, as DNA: TGCGCCAGCAGTCAATACCCCCAGCGGGAGGTGGCAGATACGCAGTATTTT. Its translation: CASSQYPQREVADTQYF.